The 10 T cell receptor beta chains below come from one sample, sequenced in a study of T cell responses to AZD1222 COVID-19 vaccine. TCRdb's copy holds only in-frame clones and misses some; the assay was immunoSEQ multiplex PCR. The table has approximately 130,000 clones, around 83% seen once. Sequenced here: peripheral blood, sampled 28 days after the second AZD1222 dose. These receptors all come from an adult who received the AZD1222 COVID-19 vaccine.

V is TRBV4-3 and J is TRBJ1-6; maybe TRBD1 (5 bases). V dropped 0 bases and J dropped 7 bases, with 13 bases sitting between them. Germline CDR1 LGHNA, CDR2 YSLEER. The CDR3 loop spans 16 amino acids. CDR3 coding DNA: TGCGCCAGCAGCCAAGAGGGGTCCAAGGGGAATTCACCCCTCCACTTT. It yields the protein CASSQEGSKGNSPLHF.

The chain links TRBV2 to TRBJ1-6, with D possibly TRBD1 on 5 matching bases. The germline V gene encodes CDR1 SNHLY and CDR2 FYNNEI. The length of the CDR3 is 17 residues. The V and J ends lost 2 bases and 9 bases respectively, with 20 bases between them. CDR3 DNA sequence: TGTGCCAGCAGTGAATACGTAGATTGGAGGGGTGGTTCACCCCTCCACTTT. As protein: CASSEYVDWRGGSPLHF.

Written as DNA, the CDR3 is TGTGCCAGCAGGTTAGTGGACAGTCTGGTCACTGAAGCTTTCTTT. Residues: CASRLVDSLVTEAFF. The chain employs TRBV5-5 and TRBJ1-1; TRBD1 is a possible D gene (6 bases). V was shortened by 5 bases and J by 4 bases, with 18 bases between the two germline ends. This CDR3 region has 15 residues. The germline V gene encodes CDR1 SGHKS and CDR2 YYEKEE (reference sequence).

The CDR3 DNA reads as TGTGCCAGCAGCTTCCAAGGCGGGGCGCGTAACACCGGGGAGCTGTTTTTT. It specifies CASSFQGGARNTGELFF. The chain carries TRBV13 and TRBJ2-2; tentatively, D is TRBD2 (6 bases). V was trimmed by 3 bases and J by 2 bases, leaving 16 bases between them. CDR1 and CDR2 from the germline V gene are PRHDT and FYEKMQ (reference sequence). The CDR3 runs to 17 residues.

Here the CDR3 reads CASSEWRGVMETQYF. The CDR3 DNA reads as TGTGCCAGCAGTGAATGGCGGGGGGTTATGGAGACCCAGTACTTC. V and J are TRBV6-4 and TRBJ2-5; 8 bases line up with TRBD2. CDR1 and CDR2 from the germline V gene are MRHNA and SNTAGT. V dropped 3 bases and J dropped 5; count of bases not matched to a gene: 8. This CDR3 has 15 residues.

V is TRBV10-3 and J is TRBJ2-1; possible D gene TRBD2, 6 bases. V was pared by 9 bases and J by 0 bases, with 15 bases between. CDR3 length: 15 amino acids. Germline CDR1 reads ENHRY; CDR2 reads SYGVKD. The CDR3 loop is CAISRDFSSYNEQFF. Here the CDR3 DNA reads TGTGCCATAAGCAGGGACTTCAGCTCCTACAATGAGCAGTTCTTC.

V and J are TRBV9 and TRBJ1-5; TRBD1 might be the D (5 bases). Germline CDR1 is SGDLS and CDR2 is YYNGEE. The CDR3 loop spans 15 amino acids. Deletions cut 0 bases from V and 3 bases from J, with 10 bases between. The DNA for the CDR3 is TGTGCCAGCAGCGTAGGGGGGTCCCCCAATCAGCCCCAGCATTTT. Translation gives CASSVGGSPNQPQHF.

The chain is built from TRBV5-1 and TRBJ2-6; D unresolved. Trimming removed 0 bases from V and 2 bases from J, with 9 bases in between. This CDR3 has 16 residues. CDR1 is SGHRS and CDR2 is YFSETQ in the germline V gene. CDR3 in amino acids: CASSLGSPAGANVLTF. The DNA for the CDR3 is TGCGCCAGCAGCTTGGGCTCCCCGGCTGGGGCCAACGTCCTGACTTTC.

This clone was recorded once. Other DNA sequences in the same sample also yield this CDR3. This CDR3 is CASSLGRLNEQFF. CDR3 DNA sequence: TGTGCCAGCAGCTTAGGTAGATTGAATGAGCAGTTCTTC. V is TRBV7-2 and J is TRBJ2-1; D uncertain. CDR1 and CDR2 (germline): SGHTA, FQGNSA. V was pared by 1 base and J by 7 bases, with 8 bases between. CDR3 length: 13 amino acids. The entire variable domain, with the rest obtained from reference TRBV7-2 and TRBJ2-1, is as follows: GAGVSQSPSNKVTEKGKDVELRCDPISGHTALYWYRQSLGQGLEFLIYFQGNSAPDKSGLPSDRFSAERTGGSVSTLTIQRTQQEDSAVYLCASSLGRLNEQFFGPGTRLTVL.

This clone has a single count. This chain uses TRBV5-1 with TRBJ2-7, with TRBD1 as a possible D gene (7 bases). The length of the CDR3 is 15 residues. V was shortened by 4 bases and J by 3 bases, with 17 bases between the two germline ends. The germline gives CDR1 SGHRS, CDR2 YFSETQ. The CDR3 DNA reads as TGCGCCAGCAGCCCGGGTTCAGGGGGAGGCTACGAGCAGTACTTC. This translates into CASSPGSGGGYEQYF.